The clone carrying this T cell receptor (beta chain) came up a few times. The CDR3 consists of 15 residues. CDR1 and CDR2 (germline): SEHNR, FQNEAQ (reference sequence). V lost 1 base and J lost 1; bases outside the gene matches: 3. The entry originates in a study of response to subunit inactivated influenza vaccine. TCRdb processed the RT-PCR reads anew with MiXCR; each CDR3 protein has one entry. This table has 610,000 or so distinct CDR3 sequences, 11% to 15% appearing once. The genes are TRBV7-9 and TRBJ1-1, with 7 bases identical to TRBD1. The sample consisted of PBMCs from blood, taken 11 to 12 days after vaccination. This receptor was taken from a man aged 45 to 65 who received an inactivated influenza vaccine. CDR3: CASSLGQGGNTEAFF. CDR3 coding DNA: TGTGCCAGCAGCTTAGGACAGGGAGGGAACACTGAAGCTTTCTTT. Supplemented by reference TRBV7-9 and TRBJ1-1, the full variable domain reads DTGVSQNPRHKITKRGQNVTFRCDPISEHNRLYWYRQTLGQGPEFLTYFQNEAQLEKSRLLSDRFSAERPKGSFSTLEIQRTEQGDSAMYLCASSLGQGGNTEAFFGQGTRLTVV.